The 19 T cell receptor beta chains below were found in one sample sequenced in a study of CD8 T cells in ankylosing spondylitis (dated by TCRdb to 2017 to 2019). The receptor library was made with 5' RACE. The sequencer listed for this sample is Illumina HiSeq 2500. The public reads were run again by TCRdb, first through fastp at Q25 and then through MiXCR, and only productive beta chains were kept. A single entry per CDR3 protein holds the most common genes and DNA from its merged rows. This sample has 300,000 to 400,000 distinct CDR3 sequences in its table, and approximately 14% of those were observed once. The ten largest clones take up 0.9% to 1.2% of the sample. Material: blood, either unsorted or a sorted T cell fraction (not recorded which). Receptors originate from a male donor with ankylosing spondylitis or in good health (not recorded which).

This clonotype occurred a few times. The chain links TRBV20-1 to TRBJ2-3; 9 bases map to TRBD2. With V trimmed by 4 bases and J by 5 bases, 7 bases remained unmatched. Germline CDR1 is DFQATT and CDR2 is SNEGSKA (reference sequence). The CDR3 runs to 14 residues. The DNA for the CDR3 is TGCAGTGCTACTCTAGCGGGAACCATAGATACGCAGTATTTT. Translating gives CSATLAGTIDTQYF.

This clonotype was seen only a few times. V gene TRBV20-1 combines with J gene TRBJ2-3; a weak D match, TRBD2 (5 bases). The length of the CDR3 is 14 residues. V gave up 2 bases and J gave up 0 bases, with 9 bases separating them. Germline V lookup: CDR1 DFQATT, CDR2 SNEGSKA (reference sequence). The CDR3 reads CSARLSGSTDTQYF. DNA of the CDR3: TGCAGTGCTAGACTCTCGGGGAGCACAGATACGCAGTATTTT.

This clonotype showed up many times. V and J are TRBV5-1 and TRBJ2-7; D gene unclear. V lost 0 bases and J 1 base, leaving 8 bases between the germline ends. Germline V gives CDR1 SGHRS, CDR2 YFSETQ. The CDR3 is 14 amino acids. CDR3 sequence (DNA): TGCGCCAGCAGCTTGGTGGCCGGGTCCTACGAGCAGTACTTC. This gives the protein CASSLVAGSYEQYF.

This clonotype appeared many times. V is TRBV5-1 and J is TRBJ1-1; weak D call: TRBD1 (6 bases). Trimming took 4 bases from V and 3 from J, leaving 16 bases between them. Per germline, CDR1 SGHRS and CDR2 YFSETQ. The CDR3 loop spans 15 amino acids. The CDR3 bases are TGCGCCAGCAGCCAACGGACAGAGATGTACACTGAAGCTTTCTTT. It yields the protein CASSQRTEMYTEAFF.

This chain links TRBV29-1 with TRBJ2-1, with D tentatively TRBD2 (6 bases). CDR3 size: 14 residues. Between the trimmed V and J ends, which lost 6 bases and 0 bases, there was a span of 12 bases. In germline, CDR1 is SQVTM, CDR2 ANQGSEA. The CDR3 DNA follows: TGCAGCGTGACGACTAGGAGCTCCTACAATGAGCAGTTCTTC. Translated, it gives CSVTTRSSYNEQFF.

The chain employs TRBV5-1 and TRBJ1-2; the D gene is possibly TRBD1 (6 bases). The ends were cut back, 4 bases at V and 4 bases at J, with 17 bases in the middle. Germline V gives CDR1 SGHRS, CDR2 YFSETQ. The CDR3 is 15 amino acids. CDR3: CASSPQEGGTYGYTF. The CDR3 DNA reads TGCGCCAGCAGCCCGCAGGAGGGGGGTACCTATGGCTACACCTTC.

The chain has TRBV5-1 and TRBJ2-3, with 7 bases aligning to TRBD1. V lost 6 bases, J lost 0 bases, and 4 bases stayed unmatched. There are 14 residues in the CDR3. Germline V gene data show CDR1 as SGHRS and CDR2 as YFSETQ. CDR3 sequence: CASKSTGSTDTQYF. The CDR3 coding sequence is TGCGCCAGCAAATCGACAGGGAGCACAGATACGCAGTATTTT.

V usage is TRBV20-1 and J usage is TRBJ2-1; D ambiguous. V lost 5 bases to trimming and J lost 0 bases, with 11 bases between them. Per germline, CDR1 DFQATT and CDR2 SNEGSKA (reference sequence). The CDR3 length is 14 residues. Written as DNA, the CDR3 is TGCAGTGCTGTACACGGCAGCTCCTACAATGAGCAGTTCTTC. Protein: CSAVHGSSYNEQFF.

The chain combines TRBV12-3 or TRBV12-4 with TRBJ1-6, with 7 bases aligning to TRBD1. V was pared by 7 bases and J by 10 bases, with 7 bases of the junction left unmatched. The CDR3 is 13 residues long. CDR3 nucleotides: TGTGCCAGCAACGAGGGGGCAAGATCACCCCTCCACTTT. Translated, it gives CASNEGARSPLHF.

Only a few counts were recorded for this clonotype. This chain uses TRBV5-6 with TRBJ2-7, with 7 bases that match TRBD1. Germline loops: CDR1 SGHDT, CDR2 YYEEEE. V shed 4 bases, J shed 2 bases, and the junction held 9 bases outside the gene matches. The CDR3 has 15 residues. The CDR3 coding sequence is TGTGCCAGCAGCGGGGGACAGCAAGAACCCTACGAGCAGTACTTC. This sequence encodes CASSGGQQEPYEQYF.

This chain links TRBV9 with TRBJ1-2, with 9 nucleotides matching TRBD1. V lost 4 bases, J lost 4 bases, and 11 bases stayed unmatched. Germline CDR1 SGDLS, CDR2 YYNGEE. The CDR3 is 16 amino acids. As DNA, the CDR3 is TGTGCCAGCAGCTTAGGGACAGGGAAAAAACCCTATGGCTACACCTTC. Translation: CASSLGTGKKPYGYTF.

The chain is built from TRBV5-1 and TRBJ1-1; no clear D. The V end lost 0 bases, the J end lost 6 bases, and 9 bases lay between the germline ends. The CDR3 runs to 13 residues. From germline, CDR1 is SGHRS and CDR2 YFSETQ. The DNA of the CDR3 is TGCGCCAGCAGCTTGGTGAAAGATTCTGAAGCTTTCTTT. Amino acids: CASSLVKDSEAFF.

The chain has TRBV18 and TRBJ2-7; 8 bases are shared with TRBD1. CDR1 and CDR2 from the germline V gene are KGHSH and LQKENI. The V and J ends lost 2 bases and 0 bases, in that order; junction bases with no gene match: 12. The CDR3 sequence is 18 residues long. As DNA, the CDR3 is TGTGCCAGCTCACCAGCTAGGGGGGACAGGACCTACTCCTACGAGCAGTACTTC. This translates into CASSPARGDRTYSYEQYF.

Only a few counts were recorded for this clonotype. The chain employs TRBV10-1 and TRBJ2-7; D is uncertain. The ends were cut back, 2 bases at V and 5 bases at J, with 13 bases in the middle. The length of the CDR3 is 14 residues. Germline CDR1 and CDR2: WNHNN and SYGVQD (reference sequence). The CDR3 nucleotides are TGCGCCAGCAGTGAGGCGGATTTTCCCCACGAGCAGTACTTC. This translates into CASSEADFPHEQYF.

Only a few counts were recorded for this clonotype. The V gene is TRBV9, the J gene TRBJ1-1, with TRBD1 matching over 8 bases. The CDR3 extends over 14 amino acids. The V gene end was trimmed by 7 bases and the J gene end by 4 bases; junction bases not matched to a gene: 9. The germline V gene encodes CDR1 SGDLS and CDR2 YYNGEE. The CDR3 is CASGGQGGGTEAFF. CDR3 coding DNA: TGTGCCAGCGGAGGACAGGGAGGAGGCACTGAAGCTTTCTTT.

The chain links TRBV19 to TRBJ2-2; D is possibly TRBD2 (6 bases). This CDR3 region has 15 residues. V was cut by 4 bases and J by 4 bases, with 13 bases left in between. CDR1 is LNHDA, CDR2 SQIVND, per germline (reference sequence). The CDR3 nucleotides are TGTGCCAGTAGTAACCGGGACTTACCCACCGGGGAGCTGTTTTTT. This codes for CASSNRDLPTGELFF.

V and J are TRBV7-8 and TRBJ1-1; 11 positions agree with TRBD1. Germline CDR1 and CDR2: SGHVS and FQNEAQ. Trimming at V came to 1 base and at J to 4 bases, leaving 5 bases not matched to a gene. The CDR3 extends over 16 amino acids. CDR3 sequence: CASSLGTGGSGTEAFF. The CDR3 DNA sequence: TGTGCCAGCAGCTTAGGGACAGGGGGCTCGGGCACTGAAGCTTTCTTT.

This clonotype was recorded a few times. In nucleotides, the CDR3 is TGTGCCAGCAGGAGCTCGACTAGCGGGTTTCGGGAGCAGTACTTC. Translating it yields CASRSSTSGFREQYF. The rearrangement links TRBV27 to TRBJ2-7; TRBD2 matches 10 bases. CDR3 length: 15 residues. J gave up 7 bases and V 6 bases, and 12 bases lay outside the gene matches. Germline V gene lookup returns CDR1 MNHEY and CDR2 SMNVEV (reference sequence).

CDR3 amino acids: CASHTGAGETQYF. The CDR3 DNA follows: TGCGCCAGCCATACAGGGGCCGGGGAGACCCAGTACTTC. The V call is TRBV5-1, the J call TRBJ2-5; 7 bases match TRBD1. Trimming removed 7 bases from V and 5 bases from J; junction bases left unmatched: 8. The CDR3 is 13 amino acids. Germline loops: CDR1 SGHRS, CDR2 YFSETQ.